This T cell receptor (beta chain) was retrieved from a study of OX40 agonist ivuxolimab in advanced cancers. About the study: Patients undergoing dose escalation presented with hepatocellular carcinoma, melanoma, renal cell or head and neck cancer.

The CDR3 is 14 residues long. With 1 base clipped from V and 7 bases from J, the junction kept 6 bases outside the gene matches. In germline, CDR1 is KGHSH, CDR2 LQKENI. Profiling relied on immunoSEQ multiplex PCR, and the TCRdb table lists in-frame clones only, not all of them. The table includes 120,000 or so clones, about 94% detected once. This specimen consisted of CD4+ or CD8+ T cells sorted from blood, obtained in a trial of the OX40 agonist ivuxolimab. The sequence derives from an adult with an advanced solid tumor such as melanoma, head and neck, liver or kidney cancer. The J gene is TRBJ2-7, the V gene TRBV18, with 8 nucleotides matching TRBD2. This CDR3 reads CASSPQREHGEQYF. DNA for the CDR3: TGTGCCAGCTCACCACAGCGGGAGCACGGTGAGCAGTACTTC. Combining the CDR3 with reference TRBV18 and TRBJ2-7 gives the whole variable domain NAGVMQNPRHLVRRRGQEARLRCSPMKGHSHVYWYRQLPEEGLKFMVYLQKENIIDESGMPKERFSAEFPKEGPSILRIQQVVRGDSAAYFCASSPQREHGEQYFGPGTRLTVT.